Below, 18 T cell receptor beta chains from the same sample are listed, as sequenced in a study of control samples from healthy donors and cancer patients. TCRdb's copy holds only in-frame clones and misses some; the assay was immunoSEQ multiplex PCR. This table has fewer than 500,000 clones, 75% to 95% appearing once. The sequencing input was PBMCs. The receptors were sampled from a man aged 40-49 years with head and neck cancer.

The gene calls are TRBV10-2 and TRBJ2-1; 7 bases are a match to TRBD1. CDR1 is WSHSY, CDR2 SAAADI, per germline. J gave up 3 bases and V 2 bases, and 4 bases lay outside the gene matches. The CDR3 is 15 amino acids. The CDR3 DNA sequence: TGCGCCAGCAGTGAGCCAGGGACAGTCTACAATGAGCAGTTCTTC. Its protein is CASSEPGTVYNEQFF.

This clone was observed a single time. The gene calls are TRBV28 and TRBJ1-1, with D tentatively TRBD1 (5 bases). The germline gives CDR1 MDHEN, CDR2 SYDVKM. CDR3 length equals 14 residues. Deletions cut 8 bases from V and 4 bases from J, with 17 bases between. The CDR3 region is CASRLGGGGTEAFF. In nucleotides, the CDR3 is TGTGCCAGCCGCCTCGGCGGGGGAGGCACTGAAGCTTTCTTT. Full variable domain (outside the CDR3, taken from reference TRBV28 and TRBJ1-1): DVKVTQSSRYLVKRTGEKVFLECVQDMDHENMFWYRQDPGLGLRLIYFSYDVKMKEKGDIPEGYSVSREKKERFSLILESASTNQTSMYLCASRLGGGGTEAFFGQGTRLTVV.

The CDR3 bases are TGTGCCAGCAGCTTAGCGGGAGGGGGGGAGCAGTACTTC. This sequence encodes CASSLAGGGEQYF. V is TRBV7-9 and J is TRBJ2-7; possibly TRBD2 for D (7 bases). In germline, CDR1 is SEHNR, CDR2 FQNEAQ (reference sequence). Trimming left V 0 bases short and J 7 bases short, with 10 bases between. The CDR3 length is 13 residues.

For this clone: Other DNA sequences from this sample encode an identical CDR3 as well. The CDR3: CASSLASEAFF. The CDR3 bases are TGTGCCAGCAGTTTAGCCAGTGAAGCTTTCTTT. This chain uses TRBV28 with TRBJ1-1, with D uncertain. Trimming stripped 2 bases from V and 7 bases from J, with 5 bases between. CDR3 size: 11 residues. Germline-derived CDR1 and CDR2 are MDHEN and SYDVKM.

The chain uses TRBV29-1 and TRBJ2-2; D is perhaps TRBD1 (6 bases). The V end was cut by 3 bases, the J end by 1 base, with 9 bases between. Per germline, CDR1 SQVTM and CDR2 ANQGSEA. The CDR3 spans 14 residues. Here the CDR3 DNA reads TGCAGCGTTGATCAGGGGTGGAACACCGGGGAGCTGTTTTTT. Its translation: CSVDQGWNTGELFF.

This clone was detected only once. The rearrangement joins TRBV7-2 to TRBJ1-2; D is perhaps TRBD1 (5 bases). Trimming removed 4 bases from V and 2 bases from J, with 14 bases in between. Germline CDR1 and CDR2: SGHTA and FQGNSA. The CDR3 consists of 15 residues. This CDR3 is CASSSGALGNYGYTF. Here the CDR3 DNA reads TGTGCCAGCAGCTCCGGGGCATTGGGGAACTATGGCTACACCTTC.

Only one count was recorded for this clone. The chain is built from TRBV18 and TRBJ2-7; D gene uncertain. Trimming took off 3 bases at V and 6 bases at J, with 12 bases between the two ends. Germline V gives CDR1 KGHSH, CDR2 LQKENI. The CDR3 contains 13 residues. The chain's CDR3 is CASSPSGVGEQYF. CDR3 DNA sequence: TGTGCCAGCTCACCGTCTGGGGTTGGCGAGCAGTACTTC.

This chain links TRBV7-9 with TRBJ1-4; D gene ambiguous. The CDR3 consists of 15 residues. Deletions cut 7 bases from V and 4 bases from J, with 16 bases between. The germline V gene has CDR1 SEHNR and CDR2 FQNEAQ (reference sequence). As DNA, the CDR3 is TGTGCCAGCACCTCAGACGGAGGCCTTAATGAAAAACTGTTTTTT. This sequence encodes CASTSDGGLNEKLFF.

V and J are TRBV9 and TRBJ2-2; D is unclear. Germline CDR1 and CDR2: SGDLS and YYNGEE. The CDR3 spans 12 residues. V shed 4 bases and J shed 6 bases, with 7 bases lying between them. The CDR3 DNA is TGTGCCAGCAGCCAGGTGTCCGGGGAGCTGTTTTTT. The encoded protein is CASSQVSGELFF.

The chain's CDR3 is CASSYSDGPQHF. In DNA, the CDR3 is TGTGCCAGCAGTTACTCTGATGGGCCCCAGCATTTT. V usage is TRBV6-5 and J usage is TRBJ1-5; D is uncertain. CDR1 and CDR2 from the germline V gene are MNHEY and SVGAGI. The CDR3 contains 12 residues. Trimming removed 0 bases from V and 9 bases from J, with 6 bases in between.

The chain carries TRBV6-6 and TRBJ2-5; TRBD2 aligns across 7 bases. This CDR3 spans 15 amino acids. After removal of 7 bases from V and 5 bases from J, the junction contained 13 bases not matched to a gene. CDR1 and CDR2 (germline): MNHNY, SVGAGI (reference sequence). The CDR3 DNA follows: TGTGCCAGCACCGGTGTGACGGGAGGTAGCGAGACCCAGTACTTC. Translating it yields CASTGVTGGSETQYF.

The chain recombines TRBV2 with TRBJ1-4; maybe TRBD1 (5 bases). Germline assignment: CDR1 SNHLY and CDR2 FYNNEI. The germline V and J ends were trimmed by 8 bases and 8 bases, with 21 bases remaining between them. The CDR3 is 15 residues long. CDR3 sequence: CASGRGGDVWEKLFF. DNA for the CDR3: TGTGCCAGCGGGAGGGGCGGGGATGTTTGGGAAAAACTGTTTTTT.

V gene TRBV10-2 combines with J gene TRBJ2-7, with 8 bases lining up with TRBD1. The CDR3 spans 13 residues. Germline V gene lookup returns CDR1 WSHSY and CDR2 SAAADI. The junction had 3 bases not matched to a gene; V was cut back by 2 bases and J by 6 bases. CDR3: CASSEGTGIEQYF. The CDR3 nucleotides read TGCGCCAGCAGTGAGGGGACAGGTATCGAGCAGTACTTC.

Only one count was recorded for this clone. In nucleotides, the CDR3 is TGTGCCAGCAGACATAGGGCCAACGTCCTGACTTTC. It is translated as CASRHRANVLTF. The genes are TRBV2 and TRBJ2-6; no definite D call. Trimming pared 6 bases from V and 5 bases from J, leaving 5 bases between. The CDR3 runs 12 residues. Germline V gene data show CDR1 as SNHLY and CDR2 as FYNNEI.

Comments on this clone: Distinct nucleotide sequences in the sample also encode this CDR3. The rearrangement links TRBV9 to TRBJ1-2; 8 nucleotides match TRBD1. The germline V gene has CDR1 SGDLS and CDR2 YYNGEE. This CDR3 spans 13 amino acids. J lost 4 bases, V lost 3 bases, and 2 bases had no gene match. The CDR3 sequence is CASSAGTGYGYTF. The CDR3 nucleotides are TGTGCCAGCAGCGCCGGGACAGGCTATGGCTACACCTTC.

In regard to this clone: Other DNA sequences in the same sample also yield this CDR3. The rearrangement links TRBV7-9 to TRBJ2-2; TRBD2 is a possible D gene (6 bases). The CDR3 length is 16 residues. Between the trimmed V and J ends, which lost 2 bases and 1 base, there was a span of 11 bases. The germline V gene has CDR1 SEHNR and CDR2 FQNEAQ (reference sequence). The CDR3 protein is CASSLRGRENTGELFF. CDR3 sequence (DNA): TGTGCCAGCAGCTTAAGAGGGCGGGAGAACACCGGGGAGCTGTTTTTT.

The chain joins TRBV3-1 (or the pseudogene TRBV3-2) to TRBJ2-7, with 8 bases lining up with TRBD2. The ends lost 4 bases at V and 6 bases at J; junction bases unmatched: 14. This CDR3 is built from 16 residues. Germline values: CDR1 LGHDT, CDR2 YNNKEL (reference sequence). The CDR3 DNA reads TGTGCCAGCAGCCCGTCCAACGGGGGGGGGCCCTTCGAGCAGTACTTC. It yields the protein CASSPSNGGGPFEQYF.

The chain is built from TRBV4-3 and TRBJ1-1; weak D call: TRBD1 (5 bases). Germline values: CDR1 LGHNA, CDR2 YSLEER. This CDR3 has 14 residues. Trimming shortened V by 3 bases and J by 3 bases, and 11 bases separated the two germline ends. The CDR3 nucleotides read TGCGCCAGCAGCCATTCGGGACGGTACACTGAAGCTTTCTTT. As protein: CASSHSGRYTEAFF.